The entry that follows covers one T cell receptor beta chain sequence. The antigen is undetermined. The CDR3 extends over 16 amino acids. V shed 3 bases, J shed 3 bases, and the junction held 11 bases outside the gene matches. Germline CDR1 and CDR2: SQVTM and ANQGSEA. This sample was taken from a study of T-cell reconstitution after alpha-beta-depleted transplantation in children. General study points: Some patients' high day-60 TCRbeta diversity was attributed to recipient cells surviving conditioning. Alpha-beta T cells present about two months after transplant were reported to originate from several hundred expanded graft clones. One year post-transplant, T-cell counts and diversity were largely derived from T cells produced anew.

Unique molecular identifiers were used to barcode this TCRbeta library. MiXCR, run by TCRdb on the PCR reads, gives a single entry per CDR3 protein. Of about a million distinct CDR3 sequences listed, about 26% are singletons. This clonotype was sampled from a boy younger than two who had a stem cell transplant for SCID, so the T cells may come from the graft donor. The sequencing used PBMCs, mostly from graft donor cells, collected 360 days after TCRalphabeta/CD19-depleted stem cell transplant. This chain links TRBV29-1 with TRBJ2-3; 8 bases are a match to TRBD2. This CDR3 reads CSVDLNRGGRTDTQYF. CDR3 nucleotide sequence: TGCAGCGTTGATTTAAACCGGGGGGGCCGAACAGATACGCAGTATTTT.